The 10 T cell receptor beta chains below come from one sample, sequenced in a study of identical twins. One entry per CDR3 protein, called by TCRdb with MiXCR from the 5' RACE reads. The table has roughly 1.6 million distinct CDR3 sequences, about 32% seen once; the top ten hold 0.25% to 0.3%. Sequencing was performed on cord blood. The origin of the receptors is a newborn girl in good health.

This clonotype was seen a handful of times. V and J are TRBV3-1 and TRBJ2-4, with a tentative D call TRBD2 (6 bases). Germline V CDR1 and CDR2: LGHDT, YNNKEL (reference sequence). The CDR3 has 21 residues. The germline V and J ends were trimmed by 0 bases and 0 bases, with 24 bases remaining between them. Here the CDR3 DNA reads TGTGCCAGCAGCCAAGAGCGGGGTATGTTATCGGAGAGTGGAGCCAAAAACATTCAGTACTTC. The encoded protein is CASSQERGMLSESGAKNIQYF. Supplemented by reference TRBV3-1 and TRBJ2-4, the full variable domain reads DTAVSQTPKYLVTQMGNDKSIKCEQNLGHDTMYWYKQDSKKFLKIMFSYNNKELIINETVPNRFSPKSPDKAHLNLHINSLELGDSAVYFCASSQERGMLSESGAKNIQYFGAGTRLSVL.

This clonotype was counted many times. The chain uses TRBV15 and TRBJ2-7; D is undetermined. The ends were cut back, 0 bases at V and 1 base at J, with 10 bases in the middle. Germline lookup yields CDR1 LNHNV and CDR2 YYDKDF (reference sequence). This CDR3 region has 15 residues. The CDR3 coding sequence is TGTGCCACCAGCAGAGATCCACAAGGTTCCTACGAGCAGTACTTC. Translated: CATSRDPQGSYEQYF. Supplemented by reference TRBV15 and TRBJ2-7, the full variable domain reads DAMVIQNPRYQVTQFGKPVTLSCSQTLNHNVMYWYQQKSSQAPKLLFHYYDKDFNNEADTPDNFQSRRPNTSFCFLDIRSPGLGDTAMYLCATSRDPQGSYEQYFGPGTRLTVT.

This clonotype was counted many times. V is TRBV21-1 and J is TRBJ2-3; the DNA was not used to check the table's D call, TRBD2. TRBV21-1 is reported as a pseudogene. The length of the CDR3 is 15 residues. The CDR3 nucleotides are TGTGCCAGCAGCGAAACTAGCGGGGGCCCCGATACGCAGTATTTT. Translated, it gives CASSETSGGPDTQYF.

The V call is TRBV27, the J call TRBJ2-7, with D perhaps matching TRBD2 (5 bases). Trimming removed 8 bases from V and 3 bases from J, with 17 bases in between. Germline CDR1 MNHEY, CDR2 SMNVEV (reference sequence). The CDR3 is 14 residues long. The CDR3 reads CASATSGILYEQYF. The CDR3, as DNA: TGTGCCAGCGCAACATCCGGGATCCTCTACGAGCAGTACTTC.

The V call is TRBV20-1, the J call TRBJ2-1, with TRBD2 identical over 13 bases. CDR1 DFQATT and CDR2 SNEGSKA come from the germline V gene (reference sequence). This CDR3 region has 19 residues. J gave up 3 bases and V 1 base, and 12 bases lay outside the gene matches. CDR3 protein: CSARVVTSGGAILYNEQFF. CDR3 DNA: TGCAGTGCTAGAGTTGTCACTAGCGGGGGGGCCATCCTCTACAATGAGCAGTTCTTC.

The sample holds a few counts of this clonotype. This chain links TRBV5-1 with TRBJ2-7; 10 nucleotides align to TRBD1. Germline V lookup: CDR1 SGHRS, CDR2 YFSETQ. This CDR3 comprises 15 residues. After removal of 1 base from V and 2 bases from J, the junction contained 3 bases not matched to a gene. Here the CDR3 reads CASSLFGTGAYEQYF. As DNA, the CDR3 is TGCGCCAGCAGCTTGTTTGGGACAGGGGCCTACGAGCAGTACTTC. Drawing the rest from reference TRBV5-1 and TRBJ2-7, the complete variable domain is KAGVTQTPRYLIKTRGQQVTLSCSPISGHRSVSWYQQTPGQGLQFLFEYFSETQRNKGNFPGRFSGRQFSNSRSEMNVSTLELGDSALYLCASSLFGTGAYEQYFGPGTRLTVT.

The genes are TRBV20-1 and TRBJ1-5; 7 positions agree with TRBD1. The CDR3 covers 13 residues. J lost 4 bases, V lost 6 bases, and 6 bases had no gene match. Germline CDR1 reads DFQATT; CDR2 reads SNEGSKA (reference sequence). CDR3 DNA: TGCAGTGCACCGACAGGGAATAATCAGCCCCAGCATTTT. Amino acid sequence: CSAPTGNNQPQHF.

The chain couples TRBV7-9 to TRBJ2-3; TRBD2 matches 12 bases. V lost 5 bases, J lost 2 bases, and 14 bases stayed unmatched. This CDR3 has 19 amino acids. Germline V lookup: CDR1 SEHNR, CDR2 FQNEAQ (reference sequence). CDR3 in DNA: TGTGCCAGCAGCACGTTTATACTAGCGGGGGGCCACTCCACAGATACGCAGTATTTT. Translated, it gives CASSTFILAGGHSTDTQYF.

The chain carries TRBV4-1 and TRBJ1-2; D is possibly TRBD1 (6 bases). Germline V gene sequence: CDR1 MGHRA, CDR2 YSYEKL. Trimming cost V 0 bases and J 1 base, with 15 bases left between them. The CDR3 runs 17 residues. The CDR3 bases are TGCGCCAGCAGCCAAGAAGGGGGGCCTCGGATTAACTATGGCTACACCTTC. Translated, it gives CASSQEGGPRINYGYTF.

The chain employs TRBV7-2 and TRBJ2-3; 9 bases map to TRBD2. Germline loops: CDR1 SGHTA, CDR2 FQGNSA. V trimming: 6 bases; J trimming: 4 bases; junction bases outside the gene matches: 8. The CDR3 contains 15 residues. This chain's CDR3 is CASRSHLAGSDTQYF. The DNA of the CDR3 is TGTGCCAGCAGATCTCACCTAGCGGGGTCAGATACGCAGTATTTT.